This T cell receptor (beta chain) derives from a study of T cell responses to AZD1222 COVID-19 vaccine. Germline V gives CDR1 KGHSH, CDR2 LQKENI. The CDR3 is 15 amino acids. The V and J ends lost 4 bases and 6 bases, in that order; junction bases with no gene match: 10. Study-wide findings and caveats: Baseline seropositivity characterized only a handful of AZD1222 recipients. Spike-specific TCR breadth and depth grew following two AZD1222 doses. Every sample of the repertoires postdated the peak T cell response.

Here immunoSEQ multiplex PCR was the method, and the copy in TCRdb shows in-frame clones only, minus some. The repertoire holds 150,000 to 190,000 clones, with 90% as singletons. Regarding this clone: Its specificity is unknown.

Here the sequenced sample was peripheral blood, taken on day 0 of AZD1222 vaccination. The V call is TRBV18, the J call TRBJ2-7; 9 nucleotides agree with TRBD1. The origin of this receptor is an adult in good health. In nucleotides, the CDR3 is TGTGCCAGCTCACTATCCGGGACAGGGCCGACCGAGCAGTACTTC. Translation gives CASSLSGTGPTEQYF.